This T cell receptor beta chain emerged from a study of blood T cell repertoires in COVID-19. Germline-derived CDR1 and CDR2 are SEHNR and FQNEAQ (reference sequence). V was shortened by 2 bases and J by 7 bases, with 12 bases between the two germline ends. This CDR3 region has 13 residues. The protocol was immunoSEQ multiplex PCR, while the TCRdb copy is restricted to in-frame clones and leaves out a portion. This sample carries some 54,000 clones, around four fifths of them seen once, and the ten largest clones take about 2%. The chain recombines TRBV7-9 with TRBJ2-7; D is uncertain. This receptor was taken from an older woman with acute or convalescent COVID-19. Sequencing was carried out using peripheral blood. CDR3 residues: CASSLPSQREQYF. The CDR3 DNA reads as TGTGCCAGCAGCTTACCCTCCCAGAGGGAGCAGTACTTC.